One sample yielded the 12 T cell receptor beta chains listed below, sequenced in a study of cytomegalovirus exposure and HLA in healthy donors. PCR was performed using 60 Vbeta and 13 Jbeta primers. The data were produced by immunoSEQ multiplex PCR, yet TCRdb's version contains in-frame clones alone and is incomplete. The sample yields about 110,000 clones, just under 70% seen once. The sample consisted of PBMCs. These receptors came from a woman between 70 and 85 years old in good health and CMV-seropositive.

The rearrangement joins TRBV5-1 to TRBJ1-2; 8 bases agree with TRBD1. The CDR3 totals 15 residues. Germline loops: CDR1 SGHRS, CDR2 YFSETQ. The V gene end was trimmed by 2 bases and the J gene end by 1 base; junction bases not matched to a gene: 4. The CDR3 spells CASSLQGDLNYGYTF. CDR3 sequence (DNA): TGCGCCAGCAGCTTACAGGGGGATCTTAACTATGGCTACACCTTC.

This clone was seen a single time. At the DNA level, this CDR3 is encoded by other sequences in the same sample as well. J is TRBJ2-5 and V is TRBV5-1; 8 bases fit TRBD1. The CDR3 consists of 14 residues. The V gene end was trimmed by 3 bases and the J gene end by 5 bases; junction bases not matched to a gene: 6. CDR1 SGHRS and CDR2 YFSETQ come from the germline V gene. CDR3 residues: CASSSGQGGETQYF. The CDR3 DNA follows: TGCGCCAGCAGCTCCGGACAGGGCGGGGAGACCCAGTACTTC.

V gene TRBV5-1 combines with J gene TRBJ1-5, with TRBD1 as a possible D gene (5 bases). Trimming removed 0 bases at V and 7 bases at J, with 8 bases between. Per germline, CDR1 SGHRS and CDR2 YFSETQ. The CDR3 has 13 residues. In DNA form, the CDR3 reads TGCGCCAGCAGCTTGGATGGGGGGCAGCCCCAGCATTTT. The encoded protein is CASSLDGGQPQHF.

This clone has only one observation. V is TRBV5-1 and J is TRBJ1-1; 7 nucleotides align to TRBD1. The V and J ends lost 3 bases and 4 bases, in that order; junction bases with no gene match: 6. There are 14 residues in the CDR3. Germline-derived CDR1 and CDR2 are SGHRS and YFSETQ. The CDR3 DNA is TGCGCCAGCAGCTCTAGCGGGACAGTCACTGAAGCTTTCTTT. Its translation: CASSSSGTVTEAFF.

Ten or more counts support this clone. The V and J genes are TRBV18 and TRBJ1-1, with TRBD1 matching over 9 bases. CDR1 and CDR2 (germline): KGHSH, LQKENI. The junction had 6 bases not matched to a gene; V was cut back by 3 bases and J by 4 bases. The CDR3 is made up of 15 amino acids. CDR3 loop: CASSPGTGLFTEAFF. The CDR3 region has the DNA TGTGCCAGCTCACCCGGGACAGGGTTATTCACTGAAGCTTTCTTT.

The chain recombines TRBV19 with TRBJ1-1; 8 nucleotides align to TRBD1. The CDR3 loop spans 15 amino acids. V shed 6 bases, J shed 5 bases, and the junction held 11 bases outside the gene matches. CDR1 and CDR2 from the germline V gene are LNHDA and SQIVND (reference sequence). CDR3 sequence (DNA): TGTGCCAGTAGCGGAGACAGGGGCGCGAGGACTGAAGCTTTCTTT. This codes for CASSGDRGARTEAFF.

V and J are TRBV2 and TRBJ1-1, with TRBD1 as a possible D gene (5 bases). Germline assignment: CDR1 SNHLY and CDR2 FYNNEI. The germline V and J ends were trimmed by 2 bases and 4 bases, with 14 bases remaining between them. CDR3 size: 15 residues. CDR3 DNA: TGTGCCAGCAGTGAACAAGGGCGGGGGAGCACTGAAGCTTTCTTT. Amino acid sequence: CASSEQGRGSTEAFF.

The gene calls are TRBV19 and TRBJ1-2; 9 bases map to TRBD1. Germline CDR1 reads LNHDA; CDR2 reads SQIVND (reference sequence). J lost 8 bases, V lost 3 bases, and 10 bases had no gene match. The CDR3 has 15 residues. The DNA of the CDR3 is TGTGCCAGTAGTATGAAGGACAGGGGTGCGCGAGGCTACACCTTC. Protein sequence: CASSMKDRGARGYTF.

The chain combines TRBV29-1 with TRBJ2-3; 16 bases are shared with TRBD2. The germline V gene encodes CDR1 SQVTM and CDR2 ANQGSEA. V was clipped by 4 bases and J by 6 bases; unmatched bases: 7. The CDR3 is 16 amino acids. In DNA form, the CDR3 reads TGCAGCGTTGCTGGGACTAGCGGGGGGGCCGTGGATACGCAGTATTTT. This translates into CSVAGTSGGAVDTQYF.

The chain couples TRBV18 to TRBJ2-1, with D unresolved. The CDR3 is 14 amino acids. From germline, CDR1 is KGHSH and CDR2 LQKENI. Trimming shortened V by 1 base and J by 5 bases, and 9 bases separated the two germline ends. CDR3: CASSPLYPHNEQFF. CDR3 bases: TGTGCCAGCTCACCACTGTATCCCCACAATGAGCAGTTCTTC.

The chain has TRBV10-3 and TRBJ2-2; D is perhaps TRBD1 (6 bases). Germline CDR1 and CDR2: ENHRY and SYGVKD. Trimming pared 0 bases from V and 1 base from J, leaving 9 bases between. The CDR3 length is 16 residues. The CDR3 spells CAISESAQGNTGELFF. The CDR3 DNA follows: TGTGCCATCAGTGAGTCTGCACAGGGGAACACCGGGGAGCTGTTTTTT.

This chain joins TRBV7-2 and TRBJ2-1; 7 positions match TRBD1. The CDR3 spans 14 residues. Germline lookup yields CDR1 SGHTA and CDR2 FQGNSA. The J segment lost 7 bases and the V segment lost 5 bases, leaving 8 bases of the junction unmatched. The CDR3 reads CASSKGQAWNEQFF. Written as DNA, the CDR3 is TGTGCCAGCAGCAAAGGACAGGCCTGGAATGAGCAGTTCTTC.